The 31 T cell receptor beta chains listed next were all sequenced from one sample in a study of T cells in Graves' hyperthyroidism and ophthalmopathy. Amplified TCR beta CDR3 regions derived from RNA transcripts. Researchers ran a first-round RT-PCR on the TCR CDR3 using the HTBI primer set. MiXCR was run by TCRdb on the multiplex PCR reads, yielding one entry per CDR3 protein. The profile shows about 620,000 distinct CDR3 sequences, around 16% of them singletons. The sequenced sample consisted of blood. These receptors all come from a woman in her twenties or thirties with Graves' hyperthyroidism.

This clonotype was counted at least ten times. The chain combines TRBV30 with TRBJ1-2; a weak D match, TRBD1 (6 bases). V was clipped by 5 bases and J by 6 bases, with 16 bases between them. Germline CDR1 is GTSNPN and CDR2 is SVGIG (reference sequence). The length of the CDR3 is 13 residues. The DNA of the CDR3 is TGTGCCTGGTTCGGGGGGGCATGGGATGGCTACACCTTC. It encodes CAWFGGAWDGYTF. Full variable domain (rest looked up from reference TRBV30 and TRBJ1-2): SQTIHQWPATLVQPVGSPLSLECTVEGTSNPNLYWYRQAAGRGLQLLFYSVGIGQISSEVPQNLSASRPQDRQFILSSKKLLLSDSGFYLCAWFGGAWDGYTFGSGTRLTVV.

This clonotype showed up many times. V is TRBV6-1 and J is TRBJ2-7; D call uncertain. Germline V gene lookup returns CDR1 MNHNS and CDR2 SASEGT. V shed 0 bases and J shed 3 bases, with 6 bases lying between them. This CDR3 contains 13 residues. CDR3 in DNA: TGTGCCAGCAGTGAAGCGTCTCTCTACGAGCAGTACTTC. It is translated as CASSEASLYEQYF.

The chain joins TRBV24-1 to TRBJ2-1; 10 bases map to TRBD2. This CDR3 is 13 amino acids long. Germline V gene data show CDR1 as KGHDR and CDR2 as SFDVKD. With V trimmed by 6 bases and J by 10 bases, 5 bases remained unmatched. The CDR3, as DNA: TGTGCCACCAGTACGCTAGCGGGAGCCGAGCAGTTCTTC. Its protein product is CATSTLAGAEQFF.

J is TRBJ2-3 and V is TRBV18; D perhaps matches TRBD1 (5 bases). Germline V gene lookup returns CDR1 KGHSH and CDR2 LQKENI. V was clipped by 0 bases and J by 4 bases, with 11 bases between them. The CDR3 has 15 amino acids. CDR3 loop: CASSPPGAKADTQYF. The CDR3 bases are TGTGCCAGCTCACCACCAGGGGCGAAGGCAGATACGCAGTATTTT.

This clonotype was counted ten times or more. CDR3 sequence reads: CASSLDRSNQPQHF. The CDR3 bases are TGTGCCAGCAGCCTCGACAGGAGCAATCAGCCCCAGCATTTT. This sequence joins TRBV12-3 or TRBV12-4 and TRBJ1-5; D might be TRBD1 (6 bases). The ends were cut back, 6 bases at V and 1 base at J, with 10 bases in the middle. The CDR3 sequence is 14 residues long.

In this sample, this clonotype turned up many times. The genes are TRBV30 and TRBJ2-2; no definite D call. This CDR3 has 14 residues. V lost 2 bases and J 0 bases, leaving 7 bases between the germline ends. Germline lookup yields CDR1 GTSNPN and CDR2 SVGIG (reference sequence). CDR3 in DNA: TGTGCCTGGAGTAGACCACCGAACACCGGGGAGCTGTTTTTT. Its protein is CAWSRPPNTGELFF. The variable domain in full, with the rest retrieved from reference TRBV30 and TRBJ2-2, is SQTIHQWPATLVQPVGSPLSLECTVEGTSNPNLYWYRQAAGRGLQLLFYSVGIGQISSEVPQNLSASRPQDRQFILSSKKLLLSDSGFYLCAWSRPPNTGELFFGEGSRLTVL.

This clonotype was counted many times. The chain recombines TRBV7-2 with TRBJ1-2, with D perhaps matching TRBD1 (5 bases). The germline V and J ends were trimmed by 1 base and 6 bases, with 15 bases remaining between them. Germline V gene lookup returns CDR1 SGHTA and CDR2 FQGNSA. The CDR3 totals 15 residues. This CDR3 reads CASSLVGGRVDGYTF. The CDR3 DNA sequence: TGTGCCAGCAGCTTAGTCGGAGGCAGGGTGGATGGCTACACCTTC.

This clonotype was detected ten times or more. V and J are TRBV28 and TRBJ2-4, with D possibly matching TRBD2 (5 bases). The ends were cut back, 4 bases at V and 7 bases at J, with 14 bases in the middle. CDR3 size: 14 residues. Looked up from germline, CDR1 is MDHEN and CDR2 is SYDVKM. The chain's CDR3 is CASSSRGRWNIQYF. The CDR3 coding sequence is TGTGCCAGCAGTTCGAGAGGGCGGTGGAACATTCAGTACTTC.

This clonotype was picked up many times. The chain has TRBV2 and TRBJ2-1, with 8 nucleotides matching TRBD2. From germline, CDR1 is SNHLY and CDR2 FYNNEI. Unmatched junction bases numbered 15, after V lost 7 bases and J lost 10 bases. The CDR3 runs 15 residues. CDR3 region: CASNTLAGSTSEQFF. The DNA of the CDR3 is TGTGCCAGCAATACCTTAGCGGGATCTACGTCGGAGCAGTTCTTC. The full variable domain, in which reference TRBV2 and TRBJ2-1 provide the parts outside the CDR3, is EPEVTQTPSHQVTQMGQEVILRCVPISNHLYFYWYRQILGQKVEFLVSFYNNEISEKSEIFDDQFSVERPDGSNFTLKIRSTKLEDSAMYFCASNTLAGSTSEQFFGPGTRLTVL.

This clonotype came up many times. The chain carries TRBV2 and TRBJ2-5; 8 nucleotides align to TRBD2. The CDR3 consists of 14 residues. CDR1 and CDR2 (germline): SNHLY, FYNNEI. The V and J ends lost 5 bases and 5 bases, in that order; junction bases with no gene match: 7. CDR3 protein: CASSSAGGRETQYF. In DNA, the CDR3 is TGTGCCAGCAGTAGCGCGGGAGGCCGGGAGACCCAGTACTTC.

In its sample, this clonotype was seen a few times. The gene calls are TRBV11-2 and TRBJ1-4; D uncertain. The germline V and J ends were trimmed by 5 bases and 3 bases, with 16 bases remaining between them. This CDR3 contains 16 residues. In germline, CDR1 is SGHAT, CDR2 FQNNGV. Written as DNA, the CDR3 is TGTGCCAGCAGCCCTCGACCTAGCCGGGCTAATGAAAAACTGTTTTTT. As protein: CASSPRPSRANEKLFF.

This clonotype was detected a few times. The CDR3 loop is CASTGTGRTNEQYF. The CDR3 DNA reads as TGTGCCAGCACCGGGACAGGGAGGACTAACGAGCAGTACTTC. This sequence joins TRBV6-1 and TRBJ2-7, with 9 bases identical to TRBD1. Germline V CDR1 and CDR2: MNHNS, SASEGT. V lost 7 bases and J lost 5; bases outside the gene matches: 9. This CDR3 has 14 residues.

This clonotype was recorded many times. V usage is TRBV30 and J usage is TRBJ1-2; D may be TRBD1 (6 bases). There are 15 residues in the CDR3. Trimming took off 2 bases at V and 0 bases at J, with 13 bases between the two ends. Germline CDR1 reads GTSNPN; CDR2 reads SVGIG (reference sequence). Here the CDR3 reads CAWSFRTEPNYGYTF. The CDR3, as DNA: TGTGCCTGGAGTTTTCGGACAGAGCCTAACTATGGCTACACCTTC.

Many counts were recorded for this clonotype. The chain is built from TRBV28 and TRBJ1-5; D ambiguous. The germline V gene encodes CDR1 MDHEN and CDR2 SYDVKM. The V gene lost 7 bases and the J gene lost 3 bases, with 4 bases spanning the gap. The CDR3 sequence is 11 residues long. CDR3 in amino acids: CASTSNQPQHF. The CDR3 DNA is TGTGCCAGCACCTCCAATCAGCCCCAGCATTTT.

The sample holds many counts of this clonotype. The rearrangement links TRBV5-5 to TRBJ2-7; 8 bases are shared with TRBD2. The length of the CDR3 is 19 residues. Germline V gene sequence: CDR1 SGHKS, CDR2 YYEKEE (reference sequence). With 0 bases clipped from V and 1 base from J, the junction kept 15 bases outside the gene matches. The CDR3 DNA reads TGTGCCAGCAGCTTGGAAGAGGGAACTAGCGGAACACGATCCTACGAGCAGTACTTC. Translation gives CASSLEEGTSGTRSYEQYF.

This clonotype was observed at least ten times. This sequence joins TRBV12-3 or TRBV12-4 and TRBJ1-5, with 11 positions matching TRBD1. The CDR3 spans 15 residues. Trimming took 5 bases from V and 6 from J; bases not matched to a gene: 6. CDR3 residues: CASSRGTGGGQPQHF. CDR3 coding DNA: TGTGCCAGCAGTAGAGGGACAGGGGGTGGTCAGCCCCAGCATTTT.

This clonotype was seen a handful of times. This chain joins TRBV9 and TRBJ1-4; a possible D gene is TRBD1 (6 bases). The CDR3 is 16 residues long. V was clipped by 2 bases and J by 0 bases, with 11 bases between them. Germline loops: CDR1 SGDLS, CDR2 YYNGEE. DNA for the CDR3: TGTGCCAGCAGCGTGGGGGGGCTATCAACTAATGAAAAACTGTTTTTT. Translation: CASSVGGLSTNEKLFF. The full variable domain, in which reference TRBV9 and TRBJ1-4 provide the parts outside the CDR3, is DSGVTQTPKHLITATGQRVTLRCSPRSGDLSVYWYQQSLDQGLQFLIQYYNGEERAKGNILERFSAQQFPDLHSELNLSSLELGDSALYFCASSVGGLSTNEKLFFGSGTQLSVL.

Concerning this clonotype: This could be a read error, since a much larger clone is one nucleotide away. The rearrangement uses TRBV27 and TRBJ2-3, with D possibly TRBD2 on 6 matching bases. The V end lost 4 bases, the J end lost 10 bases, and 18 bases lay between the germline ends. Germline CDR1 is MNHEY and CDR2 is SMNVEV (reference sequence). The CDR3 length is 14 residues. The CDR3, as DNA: TGTGCCAGCAGTTCCCGGGCAGGGCGGGATTCGCAGTATTTT. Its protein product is CASSSRAGRDSQYF.

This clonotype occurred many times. CDR3 region: CAWTSRETQYF. The DNA of the CDR3 is TGTGCCTGGACCAGCAGGGAGACCCAGTACTTC. V usage is TRBV30 and J usage is TRBJ2-5; D gene unclear. V was trimmed by 4 bases and J by 5 bases, leaving 8 bases between them. This CDR3 comprises 11 residues. The germline V gene encodes CDR1 GTSNPN and CDR2 SVGIG (reference sequence).

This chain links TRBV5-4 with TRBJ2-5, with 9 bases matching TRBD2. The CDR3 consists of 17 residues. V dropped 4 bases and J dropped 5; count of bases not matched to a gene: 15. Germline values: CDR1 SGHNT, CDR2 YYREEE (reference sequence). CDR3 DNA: TGTGCCAGCAGCCCTCCTCCTCAAGAGCGGGGGGTGGAGACCCAGTACTTC. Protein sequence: CASSPPPQERGVETQYF. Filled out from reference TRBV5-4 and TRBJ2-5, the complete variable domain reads ETGVTQSPTHLIKTRGQQVTLRCSSQSGHNTVSWYQQALGQGPQFIFQYYREEENGRGNFPPRFSGLQFPNYSSELNVNALELDDSALYLCASSPPPQERGVETQYFGPGTRLLVL.

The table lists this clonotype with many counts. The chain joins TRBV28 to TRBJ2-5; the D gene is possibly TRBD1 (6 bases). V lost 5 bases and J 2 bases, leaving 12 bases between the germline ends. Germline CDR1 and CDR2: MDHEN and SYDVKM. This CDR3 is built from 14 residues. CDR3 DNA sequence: TGTGCCAGCAGTCCCGACAGGAAGCAAGAGACCCAGTACTTC. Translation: CASSPDRKQETQYF.

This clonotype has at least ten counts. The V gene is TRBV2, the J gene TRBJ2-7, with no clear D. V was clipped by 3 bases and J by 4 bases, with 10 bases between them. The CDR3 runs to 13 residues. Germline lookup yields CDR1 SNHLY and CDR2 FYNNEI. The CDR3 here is CASSDTALYEQYF. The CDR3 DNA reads TGTGCCAGCAGTGACACGGCCCTATACGAGCAGTACTTC.

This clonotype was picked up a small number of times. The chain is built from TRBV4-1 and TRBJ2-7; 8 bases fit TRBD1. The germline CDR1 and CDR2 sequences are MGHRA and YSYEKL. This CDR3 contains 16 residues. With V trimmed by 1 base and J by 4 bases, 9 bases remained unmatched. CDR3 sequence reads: CASSQVLGTGIYEQYF. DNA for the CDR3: TGCGCCAGCAGCCAAGTCCTAGGGACAGGCATTTACGAGCAGTACTTC.

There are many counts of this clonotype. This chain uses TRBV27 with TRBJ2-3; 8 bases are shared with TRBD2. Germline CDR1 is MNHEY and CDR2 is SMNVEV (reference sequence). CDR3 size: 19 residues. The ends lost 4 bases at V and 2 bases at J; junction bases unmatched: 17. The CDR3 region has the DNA TGTGCCAGCAGTTACCATCCAGGTGTAGCGGGAATAAACACAGATACGCAGTATTTT. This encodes CASSYHPGVAGINTDTQYF.

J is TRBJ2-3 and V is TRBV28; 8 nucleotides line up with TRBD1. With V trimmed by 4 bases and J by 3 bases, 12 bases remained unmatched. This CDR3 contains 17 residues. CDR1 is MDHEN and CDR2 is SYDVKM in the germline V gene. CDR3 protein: CASSSFGQGRGTDTQYF. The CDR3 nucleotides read TGTGCCAGCAGTTCATTCGGACAGGGCAGGGGGACAGATACGCAGTATTTT.

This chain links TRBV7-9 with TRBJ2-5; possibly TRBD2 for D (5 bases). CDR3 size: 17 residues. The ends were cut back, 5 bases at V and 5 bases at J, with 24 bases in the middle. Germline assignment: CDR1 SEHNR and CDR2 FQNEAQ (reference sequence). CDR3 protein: CASSTLSVLREPETQYF. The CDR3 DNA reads TGTGCCAGCAGCACCTTGTCCGTCTTACGGGAACCGGAGACCCAGTACTTC.

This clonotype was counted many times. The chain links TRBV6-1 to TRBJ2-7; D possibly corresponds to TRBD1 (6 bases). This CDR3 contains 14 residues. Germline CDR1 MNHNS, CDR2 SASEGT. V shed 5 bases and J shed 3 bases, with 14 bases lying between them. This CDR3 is CASSTTGDLYEQYF. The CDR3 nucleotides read TGTGCCAGCAGTACGACAGGAGATCTCTACGAGCAGTACTTC.

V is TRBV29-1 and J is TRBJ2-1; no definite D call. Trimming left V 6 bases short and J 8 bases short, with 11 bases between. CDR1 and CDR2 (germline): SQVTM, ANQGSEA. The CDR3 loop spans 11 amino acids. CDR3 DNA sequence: TGCAGCGTCGTGCGTTACGATGAGCAGTTCTTC. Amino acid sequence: CSVVRYDEQFF.

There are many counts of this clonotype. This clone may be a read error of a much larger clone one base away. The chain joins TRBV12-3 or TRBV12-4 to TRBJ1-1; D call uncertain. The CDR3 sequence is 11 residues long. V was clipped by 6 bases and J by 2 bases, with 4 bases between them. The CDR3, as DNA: TGTGCCAGCAGCCATAACACTGAAGCTTTCTTT. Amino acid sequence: CASSHNTEAFF.

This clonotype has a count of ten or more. The CDR3 nucleotides are TGTGCCAGCAGTGAGGGCCCCGCGGAGGGAAACACCATATATTTT. Its translation: CASSEGPAEGNTIYF. The chain is built from TRBV12-3 or TRBV12-4 and TRBJ1-3; D is unresolved. This CDR3 contains 15 residues. Trimming left V 5 bases short and J 4 bases short, with 15 bases between.

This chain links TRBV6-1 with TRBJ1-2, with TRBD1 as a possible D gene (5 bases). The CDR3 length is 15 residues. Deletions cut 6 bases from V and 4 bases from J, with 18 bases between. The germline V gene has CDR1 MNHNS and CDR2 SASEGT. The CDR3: CASSFRDGSPYGYTF. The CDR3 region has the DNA TGTGCCAGCAGCTTCCGGGACGGAAGCCCCTATGGCTACACCTTC.